Included here is one TCR beta chain sequence, with context. The sample is drawn from a study of control samples from healthy donors and cancer patients. TCRdb's copy holds only in-frame clones and misses some; the assay was immunoSEQ multiplex PCR. This repertoire shows 130,000 to 150,000 clones, over 85% found once; its top ten account for 11%. Germline V gene sequence: CDR1 LNHDA, CDR2 SQIVND (reference sequence). The germline V and J ends were trimmed by 0 bases and 2 bases, with 7 bases remaining between them. The CDR3 consists of 14 residues. Specimen: blood. The chain carries TRBV19 and TRBJ1-2; D gene unclear. This TCR derives from a young man in good health. The CDR3 bases are TGTGCCAGTAGTATAGATTCGGACAACTATGGCTACACCTTC. Its protein is CASSIDSDNYGYTF.